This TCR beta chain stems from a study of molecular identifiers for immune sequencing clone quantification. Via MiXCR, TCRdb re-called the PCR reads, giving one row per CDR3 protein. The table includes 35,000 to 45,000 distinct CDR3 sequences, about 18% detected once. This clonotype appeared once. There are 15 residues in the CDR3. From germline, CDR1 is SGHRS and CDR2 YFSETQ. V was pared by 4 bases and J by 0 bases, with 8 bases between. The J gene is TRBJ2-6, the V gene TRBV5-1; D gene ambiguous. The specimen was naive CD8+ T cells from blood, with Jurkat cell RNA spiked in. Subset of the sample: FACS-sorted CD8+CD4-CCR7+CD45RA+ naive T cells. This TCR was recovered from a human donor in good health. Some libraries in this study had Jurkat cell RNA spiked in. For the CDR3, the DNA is TGCGCCAGCAGCCCCAGCCGCTCTGGGGCCAACGTCCTGACTTTC. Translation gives CASSPSRSGANVLTF.